Below are 22 T cell receptor beta chains sequenced from a single sample in a study of long-term antiretroviral therapy in people with HIV. The immunoSEQ assay was v3.0, run at survey level. TCRdb's table, derived via immunoSEQ multiplex PCR, lists solely in-frame clones and lacks some. The table has about 28,000 clones, 84% seen once. Material: unsorted PBMCs, obtained 0.4 years after starting antiretroviral therapy. These receptors all stem from a man younger than 30 with HIV.

The V call is TRBV10-3, the J call TRBJ1-2, with TRBD1 matching 9 bases. The CDR3 has 16 residues. Unmatched junction bases numbered 6, after V lost 3 bases and J lost 1 base. Germline values: CDR1 ENHRY, CDR2 SYGVKD. As DNA, the CDR3 is TGTGCCATCAGTGACATCAGGACAGGGGATAACTATGGCTACACCTTC. As protein: CAISDIRTGDNYGYTF.

The chain is built from TRBV14 and TRBJ2-3; perhaps TRBD2 as D (5 bases). Trimming removed 0 bases from V and 12 bases from J, with 16 bases in between. Germline V gives CDR1 SGHDN, CDR2 FVKESK. The CDR3 runs to 14 residues. This chain's CDR3 is CASSQDSREIGQYF. DNA for the CDR3: TGTGCCAGCAGCCAAGATTCGAGGGAGATTGGACAGTATTTT.

This sequence joins TRBV11-2 and TRBJ2-3; TRBD2 aligns across 10 bases. Germline V gene data show CDR1 as SGHAT and CDR2 as FQNNGV. J lost 4 bases, V lost 3 bases, and 4 bases had no gene match. This CDR3 is 15 amino acids long. CDR3 protein: CASSLNLAGADTQYF. The CDR3, as DNA: TGTGCCAGCAGCTTGAACCTAGCGGGAGCAGATACGCAGTATTTT.

The chain recombines TRBV4-2 with TRBJ2-7; 8 bases line up with TRBD2. The CDR3 has 13 amino acids. V trimming: 1 base; J trimming: 7 bases; junction bases outside the gene matches: 3. Germline values: CDR1 LGHNA, CDR2 YNFKEQ. The CDR3 sequence: CASSQARGGEQYF. The CDR3 DNA is TGTGCCAGCAGCCAAGCGCGCGGGGGGGAGCAGTACTTC.

Worth noting for this clone: Sequence at one end of the junction differs from germline and may be a read error. The chain couples TRBV7-7 to TRBJ2-2; D remains ambiguous. Germline CDR1 SSHAT, CDR2 FNYEAQ (reference sequence). The CDR3 consists of 11 residues. The CDR3 loop is CASSSTGELFF. CDR3 nucleotides: TGTGCTAGCAGCAGCACCGGGGAGCTGTTTTTT. Full variable domain (outside the CDR3, taken from reference TRBV7-7 and TRBJ2-2): GAGVSQSPRYKVTKRGQDVTLRCDPISSHATLYWYQQALGQGPEFLTYFNYEAQPDKSGLPSDRFSAERPEGSISTLTIQRTEQRDSAMYRCASSSTGELFFGEGSRLTVL.

This rearrangement joins TRBV19 to TRBJ1-1; D not certain. Germline CDR1 reads LNHDA; CDR2 reads SQIVND (reference sequence). The V and J ends lost 6 bases and 0 bases respectively, with 11 bases between them. CDR3 length: 14 amino acids. DNA of the CDR3: TGTGCCAGTAGCAATCCTGGAATGAACACTGAAGCTTTCTTT. Its protein is CASSNPGMNTEAFF.

CDR3 coding DNA: TGCGCCAGCAGGCCGGGGTCCACTGAAGCTTTCTTT. Its translation is CASRPGSTEAFF. The genes are TRBV5-1 and TRBJ1-1; D not resolved. The CDR3 length is 12 residues. The germline V and J ends were trimmed by 5 bases and 4 bases, with 9 bases remaining between them. Germline CDR1 is SGHRS and CDR2 is YFSETQ. The full variable domain, rest sourced from reference TRBV5-1 and TRBJ1-1, is KAGVTQTPRYLIKTRGQQVTLSCSPISGHRSVSWYQQTPGQGLQFLFEYFSETQRNKGNFPGRFSGRQFSNSRSEMNVSTLELGDSALYLCASRPGSTEAFFGQGTRLTVV.

This clone was seen only once. The gene calls are TRBV28 and TRBJ1-5, with D perhaps matching TRBD1 (6 bases). Germline CDR1 reads MDHEN; CDR2 reads SYDVKM. V lost 6 bases and J 4 bases, leaving 19 bases between the germline ends. The CDR3 loop spans 16 amino acids. The CDR3 DNA sequence: TGTGCCAGCAGGGTGGTTACTCCAGGGGAAAATCAGCCCCAGCATTTT. This sequence encodes CASRVVTPGENQPQHF.

V usage is TRBV5-4 and J usage is TRBJ2-7, with D perhaps TRBD1 or TRBD2 (5 bases each). The V end was cut by 3 bases, the J end by 2 bases, with 9 bases between. This CDR3 comprises 13 residues. Per the germline V gene, CDR1 is SGHNT and CDR2 is YYREEE (reference sequence). The CDR3 sequence is CASSWDEAYEQYF. The CDR3 bases are TGTGCCAGCAGCTGGGACGAGGCCTACGAGCAGTACTTC.

This chain connects TRBV14 to TRBJ2-7, with 7 bases identical to TRBD1. Germline values: CDR1 SGHDN, CDR2 FVKESK. The V segment lost 1 base and the J segment 2 bases; nucleotides outside the gene matches: 5. CDR3 size: 15 residues. This CDR3 is CASSQALGQPYEQYF. CDR3 bases: TGTGCCAGCAGCCAAGCCTTGGGACAGCCCTACGAGCAGTACTTC.

This chain connects TRBV29-1 to TRBJ2-2, with D hard to call. The ends were cut back, 4 bases at V and 1 base at J, with 4 bases in the middle. The germline CDR1 and CDR2 sequences are SQVTM and ANQGSEA. The CDR3 contains 12 residues. CDR3 nucleotides: TGCAGCGTTGTTGGGAACACCGGGGAGCTGTTTTTT. It encodes CSVVGNTGELFF.

The chain combines TRBV25-1 with TRBJ2-7; the D is unclear. This CDR3 has 12 amino acids. V was trimmed by 3 bases and J by 6 bases, leaving 9 bases between them. The germline V gene has CDR1 MGHDK and CDR2 SYGVNS. The CDR3 DNA sequence: TGTGCCAGCAGTGAGCACCCCGGCGAGCAGTACTTC. As protein: CASSEHPGEQYF.

CDR3 in amino acids: CASSPGPRFSAYEQYF. The CDR3 DNA reads as TGTGCCAGCAGCCCCGGACCGAGGTTTTCGGCCTACGAGCAGTACTTC. The chain joins TRBV5-6 to TRBJ2-7; no definite D call. The germline V gene encodes CDR1 SGHDT and CDR2 YYEEEE. The CDR3 has 16 amino acids. With 4 bases removed from V and 2 bases from J, the gap between germline ends came to 19 bases. The entire variable domain, with the rest obtained from reference TRBV5-6 and TRBJ2-7, is as follows: DAGVTQSPTHLIKTRGQQVTLRCSPKSGHDTVSWYQQALGQGPQFIFQYYEEEERQRGNFPDRFSGHQFPNYSSELNVNALLLGDSALYLCASSPGPRFSAYEQYFGPGTRLTVT.

This chain uses TRBV7-9 with TRBJ2-2; 7 bases line up with TRBD1. The CDR3 consists of 17 residues. The V segment lost 2 bases and the J segment 3 bases; nucleotides outside the gene matches: 9. Germline V gives CDR1 SEHNR, CDR2 FQNEAQ (reference sequence). CDR3 loop: CASSLPGQLRDTGELFF. The DNA of the CDR3 is TGTGCCAGCAGCTTACCGGGACAGCTTCGCGACACCGGGGAGCTGTTTTTT.

CDR3 sequence: CASSLGAGANTDTQYF. CDR3 nucleotide sequence: TGTGCCAGCAGCTTAGGAGCGGGGGCCAACACAGATACGCAGTATTTT. J is TRBJ2-3 and V is TRBV13; the match to TRBD2 covers 8 bases. Germline-derived CDR1 and CDR2 are PRHDT and FYEKMQ (reference sequence). The CDR3 sequence is 16 residues long. V gave up 0 bases and J gave up 2 bases; unmatched junction bases: 4.

This sequence joins TRBV19 and TRBJ2-7; 8 bases are a match to TRBD1. The ends lost 3 bases at V and 5 bases at J; junction bases unmatched: 6. CDR3 length equals 14 residues. Germline lookup yields CDR1 LNHDA and CDR2 SQIVND (reference sequence). The CDR3 coding sequence is TGTGCCAGTAGTATCCAGGGGGCGATCCACGAGCAGTACTTC. This sequence encodes CASSIQGAIHEQYF.

The rearrangement joins TRBV27 to TRBJ2-7, with 9 positions matching TRBD2. This CDR3 spans 16 amino acids. CDR1 MNHEY and CDR2 SMNVEV come from the germline V gene (reference sequence). The V segment lost 3 bases and the J segment 2 bases; nucleotides outside the gene matches: 8. This CDR3 reads CASSLGGGRAAYEQYF. The CDR3 coding sequence is TGTGCCAGCAGTTTGGGAGGCGGGAGGGCCGCCTACGAGCAGTACTTC.

The chain joins TRBV6-5 to TRBJ1-4, with 9 bases matching TRBD1. Germline-derived CDR1 and CDR2 are MNHEY and SVGAGI. With 2 bases clipped from V and 4 bases from J, the junction kept 5 bases outside the gene matches. This CDR3 has 16 amino acids. CDR3 nucleotides: TGTGCCAGCAGTTACGGACAGGGGATCCTTAATGAAAAACTGTTTTTT. As protein: CASSYGQGILNEKLFF.

The chain joins TRBV9 to TRBJ2-1; tentatively, D is TRBD2 (5 bases). The germline CDR1 and CDR2 sequences are SGDLS and YYNGEE. Trimming pared 3 bases from V and 2 bases from J, leaving 18 bases between. This CDR3 has 17 residues. The CDR3 loop is CASSGRGETLPYNEQFF. CDR3 sequence (DNA): TGTGCCAGCAGCGGCCGTGGGGAGACCCTACCCTACAATGAGCAGTTCTTC.

The V and J genes are TRBV13 and TRBJ1-1; TRBD1 matches at 11 bases. V lost 6 bases, J lost 5 bases, and 11 bases stayed unmatched. CDR3 length equals 16 residues. Germline CDR1 PRHDT, CDR2 FYEKMQ (reference sequence). CDR3 loop: CASRSWDRGGITEAFF. The CDR3 nucleotides are TGTGCCAGCAGATCCTGGGACAGGGGGGGGATAACTGAAGCTTTCTTT.

This clone occurred once. The chain carries TRBV4-1 and TRBJ2-1; 10 bases agree with TRBD2. The CDR3 is 16 amino acids. The germline gives CDR1 MGHRA, CDR2 YSYEKL. The trim removed 0 bases at V and 7 bases at J, leaving 6 bases unmatched. CDR3 sequence: CASSQETSGTRNEQFF. CDR3 DNA sequence: TGCGCCAGCAGCCAAGAAACTAGCGGGACGCGGAATGAGCAGTTCTTC.

J is TRBJ2-7 and V is TRBV27; 7 bases are a match to TRBD1. The V gene's germline CDR1 is MNHEY and CDR2 SMNVEV (reference sequence). The CDR3 contains 15 residues. V gave up 4 bases and J gave up 0 bases; unmatched junction bases: 6. The CDR3 protein is CASSSPRQGSYEQYF. DNA for the CDR3: TGTGCCAGCAGTTCACCGAGACAGGGCTCCTACGAGCAGTACTTC.